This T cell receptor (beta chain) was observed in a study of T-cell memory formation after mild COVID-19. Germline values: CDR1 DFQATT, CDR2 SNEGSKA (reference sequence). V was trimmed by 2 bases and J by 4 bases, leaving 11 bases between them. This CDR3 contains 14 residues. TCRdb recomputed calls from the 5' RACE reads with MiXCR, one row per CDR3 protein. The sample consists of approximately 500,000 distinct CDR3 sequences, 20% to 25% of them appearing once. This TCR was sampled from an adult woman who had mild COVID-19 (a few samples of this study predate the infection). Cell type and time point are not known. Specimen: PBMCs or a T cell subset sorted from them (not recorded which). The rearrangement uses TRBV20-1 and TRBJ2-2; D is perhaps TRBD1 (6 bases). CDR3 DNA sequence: TGCAGTGCTAGACCCAGGGGAATCACCGGGGAGCTGTTTTTT. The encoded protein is CSARPRGITGELFF.